The entry below gives a single T cell receptor beta chain sequence along with its context. The data originate from a study of blood T cell repertoires in COVID-19. Assay used: immunoSEQ multiplex PCR; TCRdb lists only in-frame clones, some missing. The sample includes about 220,000 clones, 65% to 90% of them seen just once. Per the germline V gene, CDR1 is SGHRS and CDR2 is YFSETQ. This CDR3 is built from 15 residues. V gave up 1 base and J gave up 1 base, with 12 bases separating them. This chain connects TRBV5-1 to TRBJ2-7; tentative D call: TRBD2 (7 bases). The receptor was derived from a woman aged 70-85 years with COVID-19, enrolled during active disease. Sequencing used peripheral blood. CDR3 bases: TGCGCCAGCAGCTTGAACGGGGGGCCTTCCTACGAGCAGTACTTC. This codes for CASSLNGGPSYEQYF. The full variable domain, completed using reference TRBV5-1 and TRBJ2-7, is KAGVTQTPRYLIKTRGQQVTLSCSPISGHRSVSWYQQTPGQGLQFLFEYFSETQRNKGNFPGRFSGRQFSNSRSEMNVSTLELGDSALYLCASSLNGGPSYEQYFGPGTRLTVT.